This T cell receptor beta chain was obtained from a study of a mutant IDH1 vaccine in newly diagnosed glioma. Across the whole study: Standard pretreatment was either radiotherapy, temozolomide, or, for most, radiochemotherapy with temozolomide. Week 35 was safety follow-up visit V12; week 47 was end-of-study visit V13. Study-level points and caveats: The occurrence of vaccine-induced immune responses was seen in around 94% of patients.

TCRdb's copy holds only in-frame clones and misses some; the assay was immunoSEQ multiplex PCR. The table lists about 59,000 clones, roughly four fifths of them singletons, with 3.8% in the top ten. A remark on this clone: The target antigen is unknown.

This CDR3 comprises 15 residues. Deletions cut 4 bases from V and 4 bases from J, with 16 bases between. Per germline, CDR1 MNHEY and CDR2 SVGAGI. Time point of the sample: week 47, end of study. Vaccine doses each comprised 300 ug of mutant IDH1 20-mer peptide, with topical imiquimod. Each of the donors came in with new WHO grade 3 or 4 astrocytomas that were IDH1-mutant and ATRX-lost. This clonotype was obtained from a man aged 25 to 40 with glioma. Sample: PBMCs, taken from a glioma patient whose treatment included an IDH1 peptide vaccine. The rearrangement links TRBV6-5 to TRBJ2-5; maybe TRBD2 (6 bases). CDR3 in amino acids: CASSSLTGGSETQYF. In nucleotides, the CDR3 is TGTGCCAGCAGTTCACTCACCGGGGGATCAGAGACCCAGTACTTC.